Listed below are T cell receptor beta chains from one sample, sequenced in a study of vaccination and CD4 T cells after COVID-19. TCRdb re-called the PCR reads through MiXCR, storing one row per CDR3 protein. The sample consists of roughly 16,000 distinct CDR3 sequences, around 46% of them appearing once. These receptors have no known antigen. The source was CD4+ T cells from blood, cultured in vitro, collected after SARS-CoV-2 vaccination. The receptors shown here come from a human donor who had recovered from COVID-19. The CDR3 runs from the conserved cysteine through the conserved F or W. Fields, in order: V gene, J gene, clone size, D gene, CDR3 protein, CDR3 DNA. The D gene is left open where the match is weak. For some rows the clone size is stated as once, few or many, or as a class when expanded; others skip it.

V: TRBV20-1
J: TRBJ2-5
size: few
D: .
CDR3: CSANPTTGIQETQYF
DNA: TGCAGTGCTAATCCGACTACAGGGATCCAAGAGACCCAGTACTTC

V: TRBV6-5
J: TRBJ2-7
size: few
D: TRBD1
CDR3: CASSSQGVYEQYF
DNA: TGTGCCAGCAGTTCCCAGGGGGTTTACGAGCAGTACTTC

V: TRBV7-8
J: TRBJ2-7
size: .
D: TRBD2
CDR3: CASSLGLAGVLREQYF
DNA: TGTGCCAGCAGCTTAGGACTAGCGGGAGTACTTCGCGAGCAGTACTTC

V: TRBV6-2/TRBV6-3
J: TRBJ1-2
size: .
D: TRBD1
CDR3: CASREPGQEHGYTF
DNA: TGTGCCAGCAGAGAGCCGGGACAGGAGCATGGCTACACCTTC

V: TRBV6-5
J: TRBJ2-1
size: .
D: .
CDR3: CASSSETTGTRKQFF
DNA: TGTGCCAGCAGTTCCGAGACAACCGGGACACGAAAGCAGTTCTTC

V: TRBV10-3
J: TRBJ2-3
size: .
D: .
CDR3: CATGVGRGDTQYF
DNA: TGTGCCACGGGAGTGGGCAGAGGAGATACGCAGTATTTT

V: TRBV20-1
J: TRBJ1-5
size: .
D: .
CDR3: CSAGGRESQPQHF
DNA: TGCAGTGCTGGGGGCAGGGAAAGCCAGCCCCAGCATTTT

V: TRBV7-9
J: TRBJ2-5
size: .
D: TRBD1
CDR3: CASSLTGVSETQYF
DNA: TGTGCCAGCAGCTTAACAGGGGTTTCGGAGACCCAGTACTTC

V: TRBV5-3
J: TRBJ1-1
size: .
D: .
CDR3: CASSLNTEAFF
DNA: TGTGCCAGCAGCTTGAACACTGAAGCTTTCTTT

V: TRBV7-9
J: TRBJ2-3
size: few
D: TRBD1
CDR3: CASSLWTGDSSAQYF
DNA: TGTGCCAGCAGCTTATGGACAGGCGATTCCAGTGCGCAGTATTTT

V: TRBV30
J: TRBJ2-3
size: .
D: .
CDR3: CAVAAESTDTQYF
DNA: TGTGCCGTTGCGGCAGAAAGCACAGATACGCAGTATTTT

V: TRBV10-1
J: TRBJ2-2
size: .
D: .
CDR3: CASRSQQNTGELFF
DNA: TGCGCCAGCAGGTCGCAGCAGAACACCGGGGAGCTGTTTTTT

V: TRBV11-2
J: TRBJ1-2
size: .
D: TRBD1
CDR3: CASSFVQGRYTF
DNA: TGTGCCAGCAGCTTTGTACAGGGGCGCTACACCTTC

V: TRBV28
J: TRBJ2-7
size: few
D: TRBD1
CDR3: CASSTRGQGRPYEQYF
DNA: TGTGCCAGCAGTACCCGAGGACAGGGGAGACCCTACGAGCAGTACTTC

V: TRBV5-1
J: TRBJ2-2
size: .
D: .
CDR3: CASSLWTTVPGELFF
DNA: TGCGCCAGCAGCTTATGGACTACAGTACCCGGGGAGCTGTTTTTT

V: TRBV24-1
J: TRBJ2-1
size: once
D: .
CDR3: CATSDLSPYPGTHNEQFF
DNA: TGTGCCACCAGTGATTTGAGCCCTTACCCCGGGACCCACAATGAGCAGTTCTTC

V: TRBV20-1
J: TRBJ2-2
size: few
D: TRBD2
CDR3: CSARTSGRIGELFF
DNA: TGCAGTGCTAGGACTAGCGGGAGGATCGGGGAGCTGTTTTTT

V: TRBV2
J: TRBJ2-6
size: .
D: .
CDR3: CASRVQGSGANVLTF
DNA: TGTGCCAGCAGAGTACAGGGCTCTGGGGCCAACGTCCTGACTTTC

V: TRBV20-1
J: TRBJ1-2
size: few
D: .
CDR3: CSARDPLVSYRSDPDYGYTF
DNA: TGCAGTGCTAGAGATCCTCTTGTTTCGTACAGGTCCGATCCTGACTATGGCTACACCTTC

V: TRBV28
J: TRBJ2-4
size: few
D: .
CDR3: CASSLTGVSIQYF
DNA: TGTGCCAGCAGTTTAACCGGGGTCAGCATTCAGTACTTC

V: TRBV20-1
J: TRBJ2-3
size: few
D: .
CDR3: CSARPSKASDTQYF
DNA: TGCAGTGCTAGGCCTAGTAAGGCATCAGATACGCAGTATTTT

V: TRBV20-1
J: TRBJ2-5
size: few
D: .
CDR3: CSARDYGTQYF
DNA: TGCAGTGCTAGAGATTATGGAACCCAGTACTTC

V: TRBV7-2
J: TRBJ2-5
size: few
D: TRBD2
CDR3: CASSRTSGRGGKETQYF
DNA: TGTGCCAGCAGCCGGACTAGCGGGAGAGGGGGAAAAGAGACCCAGTACTTC

V: TRBV7-9
J: TRBJ2-3
size: few
D: .
CDR3: CASSFVRDTQYF
DNA: TGTGCCAGCAGCTTTGTACGGGATACGCAGTATTTT

V: TRBV7-8
J: TRBJ2-5
size: .
D: .
CDR3: CASSSLRQTQYF
DNA: TGTGCCAGCAGCTCGCTCAGGCAGACCCAGTACTTC

V: TRBV20-1
J: TRBJ1-2
size: few
D: .
CDR3: CSASSLGYGYTF
DNA: TGCAGTGCTAGTTCTTTGGGGTATGGCTACACCTTC